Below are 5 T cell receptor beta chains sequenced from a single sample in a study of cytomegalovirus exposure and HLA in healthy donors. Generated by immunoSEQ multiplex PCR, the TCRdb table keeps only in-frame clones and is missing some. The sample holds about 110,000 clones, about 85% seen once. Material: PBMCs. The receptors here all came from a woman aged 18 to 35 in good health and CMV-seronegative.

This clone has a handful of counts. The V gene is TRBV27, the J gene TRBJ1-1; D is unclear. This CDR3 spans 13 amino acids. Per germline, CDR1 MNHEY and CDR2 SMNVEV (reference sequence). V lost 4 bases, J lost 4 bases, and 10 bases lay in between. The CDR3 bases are TGTGCCAGCAGTTATGGGCCGTTCACTGAAGCTTTCTTT. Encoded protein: CASSYGPFTEAFF.

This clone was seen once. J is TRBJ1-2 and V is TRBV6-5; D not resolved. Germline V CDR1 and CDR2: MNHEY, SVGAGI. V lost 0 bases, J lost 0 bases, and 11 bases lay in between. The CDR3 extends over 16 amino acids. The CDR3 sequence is CASSYSSESPNYGYTF. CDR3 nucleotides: TGTGCCAGCAGTTACTCGAGCGAATCCCCTAACTATGGCTACACCTTC.

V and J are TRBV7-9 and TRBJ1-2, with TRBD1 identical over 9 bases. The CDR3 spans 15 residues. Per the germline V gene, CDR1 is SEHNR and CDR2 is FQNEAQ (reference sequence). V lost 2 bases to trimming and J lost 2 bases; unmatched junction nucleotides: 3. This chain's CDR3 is CASSLSGTGNYGYTF. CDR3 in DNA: TGTGCCAGCAGCTTATCCGGGACAGGGAACTATGGCTACACCTTC.

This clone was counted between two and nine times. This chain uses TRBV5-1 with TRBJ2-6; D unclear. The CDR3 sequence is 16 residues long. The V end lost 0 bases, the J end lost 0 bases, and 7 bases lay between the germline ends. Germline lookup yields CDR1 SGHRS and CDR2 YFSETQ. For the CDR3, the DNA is TGCGCCAGCAGCTTGGCGCCCAGCTCTGGGGCCAACGTCCTGACTTTC. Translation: CASSLAPSSGANVLTF.

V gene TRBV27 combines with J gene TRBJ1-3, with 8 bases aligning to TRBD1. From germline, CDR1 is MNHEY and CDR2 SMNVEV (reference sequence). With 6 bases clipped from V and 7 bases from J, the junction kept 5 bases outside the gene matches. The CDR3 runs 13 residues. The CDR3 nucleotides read TGTGCCAGCAGGAGGACAGGGACCAACACCATATATTTT. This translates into CASRRTGTNTIYF.